The next 2 T cell receptor beta chains were all read from a single sample in a study of cytomegalovirus exposure and HLA in healthy donors. Produced via immunoSEQ multiplex PCR; TCRdb's table is partial and in-frame only. The sample carries approximately 160,000 clones, over 80% recorded once. Sequenced material: PBMCs. The source of these receptors is a man younger than 40 in good health and CMV-seropositive.

This clone appeared once. This rearrangement joins TRBV13 to TRBJ2-1; tentatively, D is TRBD2 (6 bases). The CDR3 has 15 residues. The V end lost 5 bases, the J end lost 4 bases, and 15 bases lay between the germline ends. Germline CDR1 and CDR2: PRHDT and FYEKMQ (reference sequence). The CDR3 spells CASSVYRDFYNEQFF. CDR3 DNA: TGTGCCAGCAGCGTATACCGGGACTTTTACAATGAGCAGTTCTTC.

V usage is TRBV30 and J usage is TRBJ1-2, with 9 nucleotides matching TRBD1. Germline CDR1 is GTSNPN and CDR2 is SVGIG (reference sequence). V lost 5 bases to trimming and J lost 4 bases; unmatched junction nucleotides: 5. The CDR3 has 13 amino acids. Here the CDR3 reads CAWGKTGGYGYTF. DNA of the CDR3: TGTGCCTGGGGGAAGACAGGGGGCTATGGCTACACCTTC.